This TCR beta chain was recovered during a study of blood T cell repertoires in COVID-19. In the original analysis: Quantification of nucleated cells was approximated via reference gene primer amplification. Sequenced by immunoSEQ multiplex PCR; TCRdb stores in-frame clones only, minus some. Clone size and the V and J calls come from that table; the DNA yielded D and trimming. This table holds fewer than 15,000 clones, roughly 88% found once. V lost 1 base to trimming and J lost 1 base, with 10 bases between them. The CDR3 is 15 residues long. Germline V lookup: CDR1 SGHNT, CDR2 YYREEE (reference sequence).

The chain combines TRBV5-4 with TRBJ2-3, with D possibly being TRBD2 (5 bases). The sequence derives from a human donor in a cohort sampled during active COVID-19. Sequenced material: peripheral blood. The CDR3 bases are TGTGCCAGCAGCTTGACTAGAACCGGCACAGATACGCAGTATTTT. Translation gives CASSLTRTGTDTQYF.